The 19 T cell receptor beta chains reported below all come from one sample, sequenced in a study of T cells in Graves' hyperthyroidism and ophthalmopathy. Using RNA transcripts as the source, TCR beta CDR3 regions were amplified. An initial round of RT-PCR targeting the TCR CDR3 relied on the HTBI primer set. TCRdb re-called the multiplex PCR reads with MiXCR, one entry per CDR3 protein. The table lists roughly 650,000 distinct CDR3 sequences, around 16% of them singletons. Specimen: blood. The receptor source for this set is a woman in her forties with Graves' ophthalmopathy.

There are a few counts of this clonotype. The V gene is TRBV5-1, the J gene TRBJ2-3, with D maybe TRBD2 (6 bases). Germline V CDR1 and CDR2: SGHRS, YFSETQ. This CDR3 has 14 amino acids. Deletions cut 7 bases from V and 0 bases from J, with 12 bases between. The CDR3 loop is CASSGDFSTDTQYF. CDR3 DNA: TGCGCCAGCTCGGGGGACTTTAGCACAGATACGCAGTATTTT.

The V gene is TRBV29-1, the J gene TRBJ1-2, with D tentatively TRBD1 (5 bases). CDR3 length: 13 residues. Per germline, CDR1 SQVTM and CDR2 ANQGSEA. Trimming took off 1 base at V and 6 bases at J, with 12 bases between the two ends. CDR3: CSVEGQGRNGYTF. CDR3 in DNA: TGCAGCGTTGAAGGGCAGGGACGGAATGGCTACACCTTC.

The V gene is TRBV5-1, the J gene TRBJ1-1; no reliable D call. Germline CDR1 reads SGHRS; CDR2 reads YFSETQ. CDR3 length: 15 amino acids. Between the trimmed V and J ends, which lost 5 bases and 5 bases, there was a span of 19 bases. In DNA, the CDR3 is TGCGCCAGCAGACGAAATACGGGGTCGAAGACTGAAGCTTTCTTT. Encoded protein: CASRRNTGSKTEAFF.

This clonotype was counted between two and nine times. V gene TRBV6-1 combines with J gene TRBJ2-7, with TRBD1 matching over 7 bases. V lost 6 bases, J lost 4 bases, and 12 bases stayed unmatched. CDR3 size: 15 residues. The germline CDR1 and CDR2 sequences are MNHNS and SASEGT. The CDR3 coding sequence is TGTGCCAGCAGCCGGGGCCGGACAGGAGCTTACGAGCAGTACTTC. Encoded protein: CASSRGRTGAYEQYF.

The sample holds many counts of this clonotype. V usage is TRBV7-9 and J usage is TRBJ1-1, with TRBD1 matching over 8 bases. V lost 7 bases to trimming and J lost 0 bases; unmatched junction nucleotides: 1. The CDR3 totals 13 residues. Per the germline V gene, CDR1 is SEHNR and CDR2 is FQNEAQ (reference sequence). The CDR3 nucleotides are TGTGCCAGCACACAGGGGGTGAACACTGAAGCTTTCTTT. It yields the protein CASTQGVNTEAFF.

The chain combines TRBV20-1 with TRBJ2-7; 8 bases match TRBD2. J lost 3 bases, V lost 3 bases, and 7 bases had no gene match. This CDR3 is 14 amino acids long. The germline CDR1 and CDR2 sequences are DFQATT and SNEGSKA (reference sequence). CDR3 residues: CSASSGGVGYEQYF. CDR3 bases: TGCAGTGCTAGTTCCGGGGGGGTAGGCTACGAGCAGTACTTC.

In this sample, this clonotype turned up many times. CDR3 amino acids: CASSLDQDYTDTQYF. The CDR3 DNA is TGTGCCAGCAGCTTAGATCAAGACTACACAGATACGCAGTATTTT. The chain couples TRBV11-2 to TRBJ2-3; possibly TRBD2 for D (5 bases). Germline lookup yields CDR1 SGHAT and CDR2 FQNNGV. Trimming shortened V by 0 bases and J by 2 bases, and 9 bases separated the two germline ends. This CDR3 is 15 amino acids long.

This clonotype appeared many times. The chain has TRBV7-9 and TRBJ2-3, with 10 bases that match TRBD2. The V gene end was trimmed by 4 bases and the J gene end by 1 base; junction bases not matched to a gene: 14. The CDR3 loop spans 19 amino acids. The germline V gene has CDR1 SEHNR and CDR2 FQNEAQ (reference sequence). The CDR3 sequence is CASSSPFLAAGGRTDTQYF. CDR3 in DNA: TGTGCCAGCAGCTCCCCATTCTTGGCAGCGGGAGGGCGCACAGATACGCAGTATTTT.

The table lists this clonotype with a few counts. The chain joins TRBV11-2 to TRBJ2-2; possibly TRBD2 for D (6 bases). The germline CDR1 and CDR2 sequences are SGHAT and FQNNGV. Trimming shortened V by 5 bases and J by 5 bases, and 21 bases separated the two germline ends. The CDR3 is made up of 17 amino acids. In DNA, the CDR3 is TGTGCCAGCAGCCAAGACCGACCCGGGAGTGTTACCGGGGAGCTGTTTTTT. The encoded protein is CASSQDRPGSVTGELFF.

This clonotype has a count of ten or more. The rearrangement uses TRBV10-3 and TRBJ2-7, with a tentative D call TRBD1 (6 bases). With 2 bases removed from V and 6 bases from J, the gap between germline ends came to 14 bases. Germline CDR1 and CDR2: ENHRY and SYGVKD. The CDR3 contains 14 residues. CDR3 region: CAISESGDMSEQYF. The CDR3 region has the DNA TGTGCCATCAGTGAGAGTGGGGACATGAGCGAGCAGTACTTC.

This clonotype was seen at least ten times. The chain has TRBV5-1 and TRBJ2-2, with D possibly called TRBD1 or TRBD2 (5 bases each). Trimming removed 0 bases from V and 7 bases from J, with 7 bases in between. Per the germline V gene, CDR1 is SGHRS and CDR2 is YFSETQ. There are 13 residues in the CDR3. The CDR3 DNA sequence: TGCGCCAGCAGCTTGGATGGGGGCGGGGAGCTGTTTTTT. Its protein product is CASSLDGGGELFF.

This rearrangement joins TRBV29-1 to TRBJ2-3; D is possibly TRBD2 (5 bases). The CDR3 length is 13 residues. Trimming cost V 7 bases and J 4 bases, with 15 bases left between them. Germline V gene sequence: CDR1 SQVTM, CDR2 ANQGSEA. The CDR3 sequence: CSAGQDLADTQYF. CDR3 in DNA: TGCAGCGCCGGTCAGGACTTGGCAGATACGCAGTATTTT.

A single count supports this clonotype. A clone one base away is much larger, so this may be a read error. The chain joins TRBV6-1 to TRBJ2-1, with D maybe TRBD2 (6 bases). The DNA end is a closer match to TRBJ2-7, so the J assignment may be wrong. Germline loops: CDR1 MNHNS, CDR2 SASEGT. The CDR3 has 14 residues. This CDR3 reads CASTNPGAWNEQYF. The CDR3 DNA is TGTGCCAGCACAAACCCGGGAGCATGGAATGAGCAGTACTTC.

This clonotype was observed a few times. The chain recombines TRBV2 with TRBJ1-3, with D possibly TRBD1 on 5 matching bases. Germline V gene sequence: CDR1 SNHLY, CDR2 FYNNEI. The V end lost 5 bases, the J end lost 1 base, and 12 bases lay between the germline ends. The CDR3 is 15 residues long. For the CDR3, the DNA is TGTGCCAGCAGTCCGATACAGGTTTCTGGAAACACCATATATTTT. This translates into CASSPIQVSGNTIYF. The full variable domain, completed using reference TRBV2 and TRBJ1-3, is EPEVTQTPSHQVTQMGQEVILRCVPISNHLYFYWYRQILGQKVEFLVSFYNNEISEKSEIFDDQFSVERPDGSNFTLKIRSTKLEDSAMYFCASSPIQVSGNTIYFGEGSWLTVV.

The V and J genes are TRBV12-3 or TRBV12-4 and TRBJ2-2, with D possibly being TRBD2 (6 bases). Between the trimmed V and J ends, which lost 6 bases and 9 bases, there was a span of 11 bases. This CDR3 comprises 12 residues. CDR3 nucleotide sequence: TGTGCCAGCAGCCCCGGGGGAAGGGAGCTGTTTTTT. This gives the protein CASSPGGRELFF.

This rearrangement joins TRBV6-1 to TRBJ2-1; either TRBD1 or TRBD2 may supply D (5 bases each). Between the trimmed V and J ends, which lost 6 bases and 10 bases, there was a span of 28 bases. The CDR3 is 17 residues long. The V gene's germline CDR1 is MNHNS and CDR2 SASEGT. The CDR3 here is CASRSSEGPPGPGEQFF. The CDR3 nucleotides are TGTGCCAGCAGGTCTTCTGAAGGACCCCCGGGGCCCGGGGAGCAGTTCTTC.

This clonotype was found once. A much bigger clone sits one base away, suggesting this may be a read error. The J gene is TRBJ2-5, the V gene TRBV12-3 or TRBV12-4; D uncertain. This CDR3 contains 13 residues. DNA of the CDR3: TGTGCCGGCAGCTCCGGCAGGACGGAGACCCAGTACTTC. The encoded protein is CAGSSGRTETQYF.

The sample holds many counts of this clonotype. The chain uses TRBV28 and TRBJ2-7; TRBD2 matches at 7 bases. Germline V gives CDR1 MDHEN, CDR2 SYDVKM. After removal of 3 bases from V and 1 base from J, the junction contained 21 bases not matched to a gene. CDR3 length equals 20 residues. The CDR3 loop reads CASSFVRGGSDIIFSYEQYF. DNA of the CDR3: TGTGCCAGCAGTTTTGTTCGGGGAGGGTCGGACATTATTTTTTCCTACGAGCAGTACTTC.

The chain joins TRBV27 to TRBJ1-1, with D uncertain. Trimming took 7 bases from V and 0 from J, leaving 12 bases between them. The V gene's germline CDR1 is MNHEY and CDR2 SMNVEV (reference sequence). The length of the CDR3 is 14 residues. Here the CDR3 DNA reads TGTGCCAGCAAGGATGTCCGAATGAACACTGAAGCTTTCTTT. This sequence encodes CASKDVRMNTEAFF.